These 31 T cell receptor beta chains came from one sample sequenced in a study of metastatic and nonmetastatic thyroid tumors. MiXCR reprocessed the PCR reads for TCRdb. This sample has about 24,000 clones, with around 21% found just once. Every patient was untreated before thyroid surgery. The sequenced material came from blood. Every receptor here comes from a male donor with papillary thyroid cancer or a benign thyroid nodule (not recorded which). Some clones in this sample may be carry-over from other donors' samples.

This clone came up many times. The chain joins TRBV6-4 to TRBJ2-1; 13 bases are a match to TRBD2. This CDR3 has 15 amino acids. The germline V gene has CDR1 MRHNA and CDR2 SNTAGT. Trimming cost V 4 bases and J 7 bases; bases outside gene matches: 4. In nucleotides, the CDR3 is TGTGCCAGCAGTGTGGGACTAGCGGGATCAAATGAGCAGTTCTTC. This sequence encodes CASSVGLAGSNEQFF.

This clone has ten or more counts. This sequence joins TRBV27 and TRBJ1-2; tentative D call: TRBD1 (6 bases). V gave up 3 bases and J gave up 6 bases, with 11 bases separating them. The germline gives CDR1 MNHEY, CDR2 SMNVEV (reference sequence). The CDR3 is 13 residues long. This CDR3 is CASSFPGGHGYTF. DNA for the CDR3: TGTGCCAGCAGTTTTCCCGGGGGCCATGGCTACACCTTC.

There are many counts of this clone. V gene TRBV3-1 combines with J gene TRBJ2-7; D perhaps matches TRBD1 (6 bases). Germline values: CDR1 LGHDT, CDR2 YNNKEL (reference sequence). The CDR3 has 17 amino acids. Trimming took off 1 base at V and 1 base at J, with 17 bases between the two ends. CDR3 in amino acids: CASSQGGEGGSSYEQYF. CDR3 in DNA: TGTGCCAGCAGCCAAGGGGGTGAAGGGGGATCTTCCTACGAGCAGTACTTC.

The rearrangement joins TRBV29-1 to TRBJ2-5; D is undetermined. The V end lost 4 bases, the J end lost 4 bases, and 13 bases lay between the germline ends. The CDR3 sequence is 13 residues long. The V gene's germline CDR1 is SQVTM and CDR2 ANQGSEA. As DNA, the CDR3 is TGCAGCGTTGCGTTCGGTCGTGGAGAGACCCAGTACTTC. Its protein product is CSVAFGRGETQYF.

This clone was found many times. The CDR3 sequence: CASSPRAGSYNEQFF. The CDR3 nucleotides read TGTGCCAGCTCACCACGGGCAGGTTCCTACAATGAGCAGTTCTTC. The chain uses TRBV18 and TRBJ2-1; no clear D gene. CDR3 length equals 15 residues. Germline CDR1 KGHSH, CDR2 LQKENI. V lost 1 base and J lost 1, with 8 bases in between.

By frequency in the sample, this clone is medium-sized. The CDR3 bases are TGCGCCAGCAGCAACCAGGACCCGAGGGGCGGGGAGCTGTTTTTT. Protein sequence: CASSNQDPRGGELFF. The chain couples TRBV5-1 to TRBJ2-2; the D call may be TRBD1 or TRBD2 (5 bases each). Germline assignment: CDR1 SGHRS and CDR2 YFSETQ. Deletions cut 4 bases from V and 7 bases from J, with 17 bases between. The CDR3 runs to 15 residues.

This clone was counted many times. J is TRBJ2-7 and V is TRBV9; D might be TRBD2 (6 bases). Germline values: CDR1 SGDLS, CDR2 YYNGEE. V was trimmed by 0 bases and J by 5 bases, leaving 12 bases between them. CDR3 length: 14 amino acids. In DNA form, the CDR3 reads TGTGCCAGCAGCGTAGGGGGGGATTCCCACGAGCAGTACTTC. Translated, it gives CASSVGGDSHEQYF.

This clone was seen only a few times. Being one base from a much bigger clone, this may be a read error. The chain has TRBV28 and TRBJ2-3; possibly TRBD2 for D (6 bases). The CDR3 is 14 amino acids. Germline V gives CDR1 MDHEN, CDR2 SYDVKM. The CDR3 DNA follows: TGTGCCAGCAGTCGAGCGGGCAACACAGGTACGCAGTATTTT. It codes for CASSRAGNTGTQYF. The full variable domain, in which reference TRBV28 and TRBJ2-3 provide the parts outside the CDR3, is DVKVTQSSRYLVKRTGEKVFLECVQDMDHENMFWYRQDPGLGLRLIYFSYDVKMKEKGDIPEGYSVSREKKERFSLILESASTNQTSMYLCASSRAGNTGTQYFGPGTRLTVL.

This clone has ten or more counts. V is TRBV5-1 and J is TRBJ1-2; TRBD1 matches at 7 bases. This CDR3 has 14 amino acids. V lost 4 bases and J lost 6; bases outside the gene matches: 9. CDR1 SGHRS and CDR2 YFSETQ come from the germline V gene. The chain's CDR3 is CASSRDGTVDGYTF. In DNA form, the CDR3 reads TGCGCCAGCAGCAGGGACGGGACAGTGGATGGCTACACCTTC.

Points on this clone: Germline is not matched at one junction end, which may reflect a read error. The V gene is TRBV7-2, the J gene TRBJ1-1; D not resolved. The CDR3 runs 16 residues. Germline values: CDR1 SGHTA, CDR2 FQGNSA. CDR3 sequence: CASSLGAFMRKHEALF. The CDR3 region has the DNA TGTGCCAGCAGCTTAGGCGCATTTATGCGGAAACATGAAGCTCTCTTT. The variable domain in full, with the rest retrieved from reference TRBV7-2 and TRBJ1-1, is GAGVSQSPSNKVTEKGKDVELRCDPISGHTALYWYRQSLGQGLEFLIYFQGNSAPDKSGLPSDRFSAERTGGSVSTLTIQRTQQEDSAVYLCASSLGAFMRKHEALFGQGTRLTVV.

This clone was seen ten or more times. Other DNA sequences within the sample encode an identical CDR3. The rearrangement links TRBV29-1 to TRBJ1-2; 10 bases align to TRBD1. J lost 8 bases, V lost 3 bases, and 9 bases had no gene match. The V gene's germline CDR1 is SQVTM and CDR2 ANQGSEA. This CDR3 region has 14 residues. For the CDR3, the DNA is TGCAGCGTTGATCTACGACAGGGGGCGCTCGGCTACACCTTC. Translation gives CSVDLRQGALGYTF.

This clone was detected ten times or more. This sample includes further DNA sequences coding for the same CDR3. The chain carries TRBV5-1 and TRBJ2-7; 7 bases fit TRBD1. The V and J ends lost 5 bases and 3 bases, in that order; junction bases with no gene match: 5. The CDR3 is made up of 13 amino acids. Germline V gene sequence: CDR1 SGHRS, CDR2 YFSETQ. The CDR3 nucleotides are TGCGCCAGCAGGGTGGACAGGAACTACGAGCAGTACTTC. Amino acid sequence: CASRVDRNYEQYF.

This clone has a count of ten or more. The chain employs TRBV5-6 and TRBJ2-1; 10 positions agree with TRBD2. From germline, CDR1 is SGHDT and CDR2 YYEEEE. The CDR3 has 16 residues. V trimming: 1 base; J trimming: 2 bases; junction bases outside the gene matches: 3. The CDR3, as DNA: TGTGCCAGCAGCTTGCTAAGCGGGAGGGCCTACAATGAGCAGTTCTTC. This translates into CASSLLSGRAYNEQFF. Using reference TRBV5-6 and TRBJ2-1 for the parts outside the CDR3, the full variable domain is DAGVTQSPTHLIKTRGQQVTLRCSPKSGHDTVSWYQQALGQGPQFIFQYYEEEERQRGNFPDRFSGHQFPNYSSELNVNALLLGDSALYLCASSLLSGRAYNEQFFGPGTRLTVL.

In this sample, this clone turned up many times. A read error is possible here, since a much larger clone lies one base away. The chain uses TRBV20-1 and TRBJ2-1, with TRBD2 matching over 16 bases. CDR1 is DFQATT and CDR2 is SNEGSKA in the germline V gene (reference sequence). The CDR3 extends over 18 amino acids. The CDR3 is CSAPPGLAGGPSYNERFF. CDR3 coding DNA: TGCAGTGCGCCACCGGGACTAGCGGGAGGGCCGTCCTACAATGAGCGGTTCTTC.

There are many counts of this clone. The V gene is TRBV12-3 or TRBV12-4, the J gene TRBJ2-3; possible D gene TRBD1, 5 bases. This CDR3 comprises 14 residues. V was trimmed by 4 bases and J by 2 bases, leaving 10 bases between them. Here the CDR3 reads CASSSHGATDTQYF. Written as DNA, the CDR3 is TGTGCCAGCAGTTCCCATGGGGCCACAGATACGCAGTATTTT.

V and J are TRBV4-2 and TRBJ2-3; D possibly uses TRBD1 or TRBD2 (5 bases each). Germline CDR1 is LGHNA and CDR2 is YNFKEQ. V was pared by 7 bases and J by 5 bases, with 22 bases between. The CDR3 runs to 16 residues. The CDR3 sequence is CASIPTEGTCLDTQYF. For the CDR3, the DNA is TGTGCCAGCATCCCAACTGAGGGGACCTGCTTAGATACGCAGTATTTT.

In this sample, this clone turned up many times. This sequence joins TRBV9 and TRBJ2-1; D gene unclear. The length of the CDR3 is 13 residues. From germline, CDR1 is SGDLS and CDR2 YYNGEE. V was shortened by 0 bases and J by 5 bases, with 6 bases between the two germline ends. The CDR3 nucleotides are TGTGCCAGCAGCGTAGGTCCCGACAATGAGCAGTTCTTC. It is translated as CASSVGPDNEQFF.

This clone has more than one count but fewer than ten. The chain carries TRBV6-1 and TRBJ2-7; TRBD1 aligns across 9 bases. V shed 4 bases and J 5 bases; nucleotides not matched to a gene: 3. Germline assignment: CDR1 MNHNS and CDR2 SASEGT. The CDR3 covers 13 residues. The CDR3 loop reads CASSGDRAHEQYF. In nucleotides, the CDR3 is TGTGCCAGCAGTGGGGACAGGGCCCACGAGCAGTACTTC.

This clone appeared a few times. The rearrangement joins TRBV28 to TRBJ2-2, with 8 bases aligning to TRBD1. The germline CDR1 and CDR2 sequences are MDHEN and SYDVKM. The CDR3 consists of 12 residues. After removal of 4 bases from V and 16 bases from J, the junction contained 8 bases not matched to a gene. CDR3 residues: CASSSGGGDPFF. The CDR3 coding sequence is TGTGCCAGCAGTTCAGGGGGCGGGGATCCGTTTTTT.

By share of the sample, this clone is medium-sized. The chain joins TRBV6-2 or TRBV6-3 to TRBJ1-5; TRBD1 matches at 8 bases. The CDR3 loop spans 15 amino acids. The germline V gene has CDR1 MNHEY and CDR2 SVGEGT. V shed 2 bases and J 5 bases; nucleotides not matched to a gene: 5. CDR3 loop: CASSYGRQGHQPQHF. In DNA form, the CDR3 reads TGTGCCAGCAGTTACGGCAGACAGGGGCATCAGCCCCAGCATTTT.

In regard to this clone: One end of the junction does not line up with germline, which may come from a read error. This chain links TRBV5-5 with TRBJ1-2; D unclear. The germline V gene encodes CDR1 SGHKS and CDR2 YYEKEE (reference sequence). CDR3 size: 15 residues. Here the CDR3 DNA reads TGTTCCAGCAGCTTCCAAGGGCGACTGAGTGATGGCTACACCTTC. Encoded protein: CSSSFQGRLSDGYTF.

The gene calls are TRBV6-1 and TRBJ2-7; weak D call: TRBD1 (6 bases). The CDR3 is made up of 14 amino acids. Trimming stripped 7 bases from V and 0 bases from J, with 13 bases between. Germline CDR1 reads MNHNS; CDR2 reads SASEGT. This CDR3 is CASKLQGNSYEQYF. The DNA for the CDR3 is TGTGCCAGCAAACTACAGGGAAACTCCTACGAGCAGTACTTC.

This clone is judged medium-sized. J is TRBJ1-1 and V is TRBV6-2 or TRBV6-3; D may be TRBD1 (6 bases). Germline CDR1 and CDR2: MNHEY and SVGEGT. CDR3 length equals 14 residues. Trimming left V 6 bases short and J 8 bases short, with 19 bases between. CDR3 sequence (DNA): TGTGCCAGCAGGGACGTCAGGGGACATCACGAAGCTTTCTTT. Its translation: CASRDVRGHHEAFF.

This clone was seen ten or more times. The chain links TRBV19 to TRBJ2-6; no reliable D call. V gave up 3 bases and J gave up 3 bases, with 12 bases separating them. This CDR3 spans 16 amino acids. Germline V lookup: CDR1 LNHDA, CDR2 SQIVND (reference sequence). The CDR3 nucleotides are TGTGCCAGTAGTATCCCCGCTCTGGGTGGGGCCAACGTCCTGACTTTC. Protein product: CASSIPALGGANVLTF.

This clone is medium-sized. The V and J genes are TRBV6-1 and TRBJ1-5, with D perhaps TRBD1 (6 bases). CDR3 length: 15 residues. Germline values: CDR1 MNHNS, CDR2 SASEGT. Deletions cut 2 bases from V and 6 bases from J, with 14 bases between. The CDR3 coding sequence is TGTGCCAGCAGTGAACCGGACAGCGGGGCTCAGCCCCAGCATTTT. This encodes CASSEPDSGAQPQHF.

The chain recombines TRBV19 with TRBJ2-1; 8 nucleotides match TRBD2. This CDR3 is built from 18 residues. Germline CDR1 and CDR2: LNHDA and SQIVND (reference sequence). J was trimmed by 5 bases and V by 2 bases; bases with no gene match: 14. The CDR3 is CASSISISGGPWDNEQFF. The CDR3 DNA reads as TGTGCCAGTAGTATATCTATATCGGGAGGGCCCTGGGACAATGAGCAGTTCTTC.

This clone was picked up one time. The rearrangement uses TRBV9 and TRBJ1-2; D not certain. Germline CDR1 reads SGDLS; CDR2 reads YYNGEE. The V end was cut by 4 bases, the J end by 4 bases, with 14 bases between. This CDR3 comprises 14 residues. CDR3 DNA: TGTGCCAGCAGCCCCGTTGCGGGAGGCTATGGCTACACCTTC. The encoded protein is CASSPVAGGYGYTF.

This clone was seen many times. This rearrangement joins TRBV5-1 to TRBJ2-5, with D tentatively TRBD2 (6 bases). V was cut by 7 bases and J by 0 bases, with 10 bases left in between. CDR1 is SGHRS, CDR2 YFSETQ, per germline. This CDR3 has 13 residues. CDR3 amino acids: CASSTGDQETQYF. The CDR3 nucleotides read TGCGCCAGCTCAACGGGAGACCAAGAGACCCAGTACTTC.

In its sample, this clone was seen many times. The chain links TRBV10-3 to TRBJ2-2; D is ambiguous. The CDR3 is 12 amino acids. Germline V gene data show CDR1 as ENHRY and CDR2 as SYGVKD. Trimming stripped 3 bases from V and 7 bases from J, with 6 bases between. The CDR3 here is CAISERVGELFF. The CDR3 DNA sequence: TGTGCCATCAGTGAAAGGGTCGGGGAGCTGTTTTTT.

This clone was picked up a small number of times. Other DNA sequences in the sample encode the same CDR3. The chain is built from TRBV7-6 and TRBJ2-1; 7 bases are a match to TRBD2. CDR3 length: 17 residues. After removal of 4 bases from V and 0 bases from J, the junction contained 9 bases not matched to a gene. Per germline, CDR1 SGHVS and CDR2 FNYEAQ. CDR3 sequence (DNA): TGTGCCAGCAGCTCGCGACTAGCTTCGAGCTCCTACAATGAGCAGTTCTTC. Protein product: CASSSRLASSSYNEQFF.

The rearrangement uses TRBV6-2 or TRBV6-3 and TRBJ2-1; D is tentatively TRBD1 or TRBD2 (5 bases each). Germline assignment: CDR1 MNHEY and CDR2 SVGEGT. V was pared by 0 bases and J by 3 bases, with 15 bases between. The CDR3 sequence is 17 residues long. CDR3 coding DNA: TGTGCCAGCAGTTACTCTTGGGTGCGTGGGGGCTACAATGAGCAGTTCTTC. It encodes CASSYSWVRGGYNEQFF.